Below, 30 T cell receptor beta chains from the same sample are listed, as sequenced in a study of blood T cells in healthy people across ages. Next came a second PCR, run for 7 to 11 cycles, which used a sample-barcoded 5' primer along with a J-beta primer mix. TCRdb analysed the 5' RACE reads with MiXCR anew, one entry per CDR3 protein. The table shows about 1,400,000 distinct CDR3 sequences, with approximately 38% occurring only once. Sequenced input: blood. The source is a woman in her late teens or twenties in good health.

The CDR3 region is CSAQRGLLYNEQFF. The DNA for the CDR3 is TGCAGTGCTCAACGGGGGCTGCTTTACAATGAGCAGTTCTTC. This chain uses TRBV20-1 with TRBJ2-1; D may match TRBD1 or TRBD2 (6 bases each). The germline V and J ends were trimmed by 5 bases and 4 bases, with 15 bases remaining between them. This CDR3 is 14 amino acids long. Germline lookup yields CDR1 DFQATT and CDR2 SNEGSKA (reference sequence).

About this clonotype: A read error may account for a junction end that differs from germline. CDR3 DNA: TGTGCCAGCAGCCAAGCGGACAGGCAGAACTATGGCCACACCTTC. Translated: CASSQADRQNYGHTF. The rearrangement joins TRBV3-1 to TRBJ1-2; 7 nucleotides agree with TRBD1. The germline CDR1 and CDR2 sequences are LGHDT and YNNKEL (reference sequence). The CDR3 loop spans 15 amino acids. The whole variable domain, filled in from reference TRBV3-1 and TRBJ1-2, reads DTAVSQTPKYLVTQMGNDKSIKCEQNLGHDTMYWYKQDSKKFLKIMFSYNNKELIINETVPNRFSPKSPDKAHLNLHINSLELGDSAVYFCASSQADRQNYGHTFGSGTRLTVV.

The chain has TRBV6-2 or TRBV6-3 and TRBJ2-1, with D tentatively TRBD2 (5 bases). Per germline, CDR1 MNHEY and CDR2 SVGEGT. There are 14 residues in the CDR3. The V end lost 5 bases, the J end lost 4 bases, and 12 bases lay between the germline ends. The CDR3 loop reads CASSPSGIYNEQFF. The CDR3 nucleotides are TGTGCCAGCAGTCCATCGGGAATTTACAATGAGCAGTTCTTC.

This rearrangement joins TRBV6-5 to TRBJ1-1; D call uncertain. Germline lookup yields CDR1 MNHEY and CDR2 SVGAGI. This CDR3 is 13 amino acids long. Trimming cost V 6 bases and J 11 bases, with 19 bases left between them. The CDR3 DNA follows: TGTGCCAGCAGCCATCAGAAAGGGCCCGGTGCTTTCTTT. This encodes CASSHQKGPGAFF.

There are a few counts of this clonotype. The chain recombines TRBV27 with TRBJ2-3; no clear D. CDR3 length: 13 amino acids. V lost 3 bases, J lost 5 bases, and 9 bases lay in between. Germline CDR1 reads MNHEY; CDR2 reads SMNVEV (reference sequence). The CDR3 protein is CASSFRAIDTQYF. CDR3 DNA: TGTGCCAGCAGTTTCCGCGCAATAGATACGCAGTATTTT.

The chain combines TRBV4-1 with TRBJ2-7; 12 bases map to TRBD2. The length of the CDR3 is 14 residues. The V segment lost 3 bases and the J segment 5 bases; nucleotides outside the gene matches: 2. CDR1 MGHRA and CDR2 YSYEKL come from the germline V gene. This chain's CDR3 is CASSHTSGGHEQYF. Here the CDR3 DNA reads TGCGCCAGCAGCCACACTAGCGGGGGGCACGAGCAGTACTTC.

The table lists this clonotype with a few counts. The chain joins TRBV28 to TRBJ1-2, with D unclear. The CDR3 is 17 amino acids. CDR1 and CDR2 from the germline V gene are MDHEN and SYDVKM. V was trimmed by 6 bases and J by 6 bases, leaving 26 bases between them. This chain's CDR3 is CASRKSLASILSNGYTF. The CDR3 region has the DNA TGTGCCAGCAGGAAGTCTCTCGCGTCCATACTATCGAATGGCTACACCTTC.

The chain links TRBV10-3 to TRBJ2-1; 9 bases are a match to TRBD2. CDR1 is ENHRY, CDR2 SYGVKD, per germline. This CDR3 spans 16 amino acids. V lost 0 bases and J lost 3; bases outside the gene matches: 3. The CDR3 DNA is TGTGCCATCAGTGAGTCCGGGACTAGCAGCTACAATGAGCAGTTCTTC. This codes for CAISESGTSSYNEQFF.

V is TRBV7-3 and J is TRBJ2-3, with D maybe TRBD1 (7 bases). The CDR3 extends over 15 amino acids. The germline V and J ends were trimmed by 5 bases and 1 base, with 13 bases remaining between them. Germline lookup yields CDR1 SGHTA and CDR2 FQGTGA. CDR3: CASSPGGWGTDTQYF. The CDR3, as DNA: TGTGCCAGCAGCCCAGGGGGGTGGGGCACAGATACGCAGTATTTT.

V gene TRBV27 combines with J gene TRBJ2-7; 8 positions agree with TRBD2. Trimming took 2 bases from V and 7 from J; bases not matched to a gene: 10. The CDR3 covers 15 residues. Looked up from germline, CDR1 is MNHEY and CDR2 is SMNVEV (reference sequence). CDR3 in amino acids: CASSLVRGANNEQYF. The CDR3 coding sequence is TGTGCCAGCAGTTTAGTGCGGGGGGCCAACAATGAGCAGTACTTC.

This clonotype was counted a few times. The rearrangement joins TRBV7-2 to TRBJ2-7; D might be TRBD1 (7 bases). The V end was cut by 4 bases, the J end by 2 bases, with 18 bases between. Germline CDR1 and CDR2: SGHTA and FQGNSA. The CDR3 consists of 16 residues. The CDR3 DNA reads as TGTGCCAGCAGCTCCAGGGGGGAGGCAGGCCCCTACGAGCAGTACTTC. It specifies CASSSRGEAGPYEQYF.

This clonotype turned up a few times. This sequence joins TRBV6-5 and TRBJ1-1, with D hard to call. V was cut by 8 bases and J by 0 bases, with 10 bases left in between. Germline V gives CDR1 MNHEY, CDR2 SVGAGI. The CDR3 sequence is 13 residues long. CDR3 in DNA: TGTGCCAGCCGGCCAGGCTTGAACACTGAAGCTTTCTTT. Translation gives CASRPGLNTEAFF.

This clonotype has only a few counts. The genes are TRBV9 and TRBJ1-6; D is unclear. Germline lookup yields CDR1 SGDLS and CDR2 YYNGEE. V dropped 4 bases and J dropped 7 bases, with 12 bases sitting between them. This CDR3 contains 14 residues. The CDR3 DNA reads as TGTGCCAGCAGCCTACAGCCCGAAAATTCACCCCTCCACTTT. Protein product: CASSLQPENSPLHF.

This clonotype was counted ten times or more. The chain recombines TRBV11-2 with TRBJ2-7; D may be TRBD2 (6 bases). Trimming took 3 bases from V and 3 from J, leaving 9 bases between them. CDR1 and CDR2 (germline): SGHAT, FQNNGV. This CDR3 comprises 13 residues. This chain's CDR3 is CASSFGSYYEQYF. CDR3 DNA sequence: TGTGCCAGCAGCTTCGGGAGCTACTACGAGCAGTACTTC.

The sample holds a few counts of this clonotype. V and J are TRBV5-1 and TRBJ1-4; D is perhaps TRBD1 (6 bases). Germline V lookup: CDR1 SGHRS, CDR2 YFSETQ. CDR3 length equals 13 residues. The V gene lost 3 bases and the J gene lost 5 bases, with 8 bases spanning the gap. In nucleotides, the CDR3 is TGCGCCAGCAGCTACGGACAGAATGAAAAACTGTTTTTT. Protein sequence: CASSYGQNEKLFF.

This clonotype was observed once. This chain uses TRBV7-9 with TRBJ2-7; D tentatively fits TRBD1 or TRBD2 (6 bases each). Trimming took off 3 bases at V and 5 bases at J, with 14 bases between the two ends. Germline V lookup: CDR1 SEHNR, CDR2 FQNEAQ (reference sequence). The CDR3 runs to 14 residues. The CDR3 DNA follows: TGTGCCAGCAGCTTCCCACCGGGGGCTGACGAGCAGTACTTC. This translates into CASSFPPGADEQYF.

This clonotype has just a few counts. Here the CDR3 DNA reads TGCGCCAGCAGCCAAGGACCGGCGGGTCTCCCCTACGAGCAGTACTTC. This encodes CASSQGPAGLPYEQYF. This chain uses TRBV4-1 with TRBJ2-7; D is perhaps TRBD2 (5 bases). Per germline, CDR1 MGHRA and CDR2 YSYEKL. The CDR3 loop spans 16 amino acids. Trimming removed 1 base from V and 2 bases from J, with 15 bases in between.

This chain connects TRBV20-1 to TRBJ2-1; 11 positions agree with TRBD2. J lost 4 bases, V lost 3 bases, and 11 bases had no gene match. CDR3 length: 17 residues. Germline V lookup: CDR1 DFQATT, CDR2 SNEGSKA (reference sequence). CDR3 DNA: TGCAGTGCTAGGTCAGTTAGCGGGGGGGATGCATACAATGAGCAGTTCTTC. Residues: CSARSVSGGDAYNEQFF.

The J gene is TRBJ2-7, the V gene TRBV4-3; D is possibly TRBD2 (5 bases). The germline gives CDR1 LGHNA, CDR2 YSLEER. V lost 2 bases to trimming and J lost 0 bases, with 14 bases between them. The length of the CDR3 is 16 residues. CDR3 loop: CASSQSSPDSSYEQYF. CDR3 DNA: TGCGCCAGCAGCCAATCCTCCCCGGACTCCTCCTACGAGCAGTACTTC.

The chain carries TRBV7-9 and TRBJ2-3, with a tentative D call TRBD2 (6 bases). This CDR3 contains 16 residues. V dropped 5 bases and J dropped 7 bases, with 22 bases sitting between them. Germline CDR1 and CDR2: SEHNR and FQNEAQ (reference sequence). The CDR3 here is CASSPSGTRDYNTQYF. In DNA form, the CDR3 reads TGTGCCAGCAGCCCTTCCGGGACTCGTGATTATAATACGCAGTATTTT.

V is TRBV20-1 and J is TRBJ2-5; 7 bases align to TRBD2. Per germline, CDR1 DFQATT and CDR2 SNEGSKA (reference sequence). J lost 5 bases, V lost 5 bases, and 8 bases had no gene match. The CDR3 has 13 amino acids. CDR3 nucleotide sequence: TGCAGTGCTCCTCGGACTAGTGGGGAGACCCAGTACTTC. Translating it yields CSAPRTSGETQYF.

The rearrangement joins TRBV6-1 to TRBJ2-3; 9 bases map to TRBD1. This CDR3 region has 14 residues. The trim removed 7 bases at V and 6 bases at J, leaving 8 bases unmatched. Germline lookup yields CDR1 MNHNS and CDR2 SASEGT. In nucleotides, the CDR3 is TGTGCCAGCACTAGGGGAGGGACAGGGGATACGCAGTATTTT. It specifies CASTRGGTGDTQYF.

This clonotype was detected many times. V is TRBV20-1 and J is TRBJ2-7; TRBD2 aligns across 9 bases. This CDR3 has 13 residues. Germline V gives CDR1 DFQATT, CDR2 SNEGSKA (reference sequence). The J segment lost 4 bases and the V segment lost 3 bases, leaving 4 bases of the junction unmatched. The DNA of the CDR3 is TGCAGTGCTAGTTTGACTAGCGGTTACGAGCAGTACTTC. It encodes CSASLTSGYEQYF.

The chain couples TRBV20-1 to TRBJ2-3, with 7 positions matching TRBD2. The V segment lost 0 bases and the J segment 4 bases; nucleotides outside the gene matches: 7. There are 15 residues in the CDR3. CDR1 and CDR2 from the germline V gene are DFQATT and SNEGSKA (reference sequence). The CDR3: CSARDPGGRSDTQYF. The CDR3 DNA sequence: TGCAGTGCTAGAGACCCCGGGGGGAGGTCAGATACGCAGTATTTT.

The CDR3 DNA is TGCAGCGCAATCCTTTTAAGCGGGAGCCAAGACGAGCAGTACTTC. Protein: CSAILLSGSQDEQYF. The V and J genes are TRBV20-1 and TRBJ2-4; the match to TRBD2 covers 8 bases. The J call may be faulty, since TRBJ2-7 better matches the DNA end. Germline V gene lookup returns CDR1 DFQATT and CDR2 SNEGSKA (reference sequence). The CDR3 covers 15 residues.

This clonotype was found a few times. The CDR3 sequence: CASSLARIAGITDTQYF. DNA of the CDR3: TGTGCCAGCAGCTTAGCGCGGATAGCGGGGATCACAGATACGCAGTATTTT. The chain joins TRBV7-2 to TRBJ2-3; 8 nucleotides match TRBD2. Germline CDR1 reads SGHTA; CDR2 reads FQGNSA. CDR3 size: 17 residues. With V trimmed by 0 bases and J by 2 bases, 7 bases remained unmatched. Filled out from reference TRBV7-2 and TRBJ2-3, the complete variable domain reads GAGVSQSPSNKVTEKGKDVELRCDPISGHTALYWYRQSLGQGLEFLIYFQGNSAPDKSGLPSDRFSAERTGGSVSTLTIQRTQQEDSAVYLCASSLARIAGITDTQYFGPGTRLTVL.

The V gene is TRBV24-1, the J gene TRBJ2-1; D is ambiguous. V was pared by 3 bases and J by 0 bases, with 14 bases between. In germline, CDR1 is KGHDR, CDR2 SFDVKD. The length of the CDR3 is 17 residues. The CDR3, as DNA: TGTGCCACCAGTGATACGTCCGGCCTGGCCTCCTACAATGAGCAGTTCTTC. It yields the protein CATSDTSGLASYNEQFF.

This clonotype was detected once. V and J are TRBV5-1 and TRBJ2-3; 9 bases line up with TRBD1. V gave up 1 base and J gave up 2 bases; unmatched junction bases: 5. CDR1 and CDR2 from the germline V gene are SGHRS and YFSETQ. The CDR3 has 16 amino acids. CDR3 bases: TGCGCCAGCAGCTTGAGGACAGGGGCGACCACAGATACGCAGTATTTT. It specifies CASSLRTGATTDTQYF.

The rearrangement links TRBV27 to TRBJ2-5; TRBD2 might be the D (5 bases). Germline V gene sequence: CDR1 MNHEY, CDR2 SMNVEV (reference sequence). The ends were cut back, 4 bases at V and 3 bases at J, with 12 bases in the middle. The CDR3 length is 14 residues. CDR3 residues: CASSSGLTKETQYF. The CDR3 nucleotides are TGTGCCAGCAGTTCAGGACTCACAAAAGAGACCCAGTACTTC.

A note on this clonotype: Compared with germline, one end of the junction differs, possibly owing to a read error. The chain couples TRBV6-1 to TRBJ2-4; no clear D. The DNA end is more similar to TRBJ2-7, so the J call may be wrong. The CDR3 is made up of 12 amino acids. The germline gives CDR1 MNHNS, CDR2 SASEGT. As DNA, the CDR3 is TGTGTCAGCGATAAGAGCCCCTACGAGCAGTACTTC. It yields the protein CVSDKSPYEQYF.